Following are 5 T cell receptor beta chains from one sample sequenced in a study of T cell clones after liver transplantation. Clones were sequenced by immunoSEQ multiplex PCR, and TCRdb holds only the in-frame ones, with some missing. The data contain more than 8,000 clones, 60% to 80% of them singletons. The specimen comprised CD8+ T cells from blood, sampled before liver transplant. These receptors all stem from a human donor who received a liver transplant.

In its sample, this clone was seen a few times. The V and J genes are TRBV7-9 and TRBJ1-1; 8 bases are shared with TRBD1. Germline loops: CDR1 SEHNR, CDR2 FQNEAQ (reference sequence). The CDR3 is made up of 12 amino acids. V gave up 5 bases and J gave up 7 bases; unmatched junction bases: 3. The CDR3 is CASSTDRVEAFF. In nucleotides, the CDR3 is TGTGCCAGCAGCACGGACAGGGTTGAAGCTTTCTTT.

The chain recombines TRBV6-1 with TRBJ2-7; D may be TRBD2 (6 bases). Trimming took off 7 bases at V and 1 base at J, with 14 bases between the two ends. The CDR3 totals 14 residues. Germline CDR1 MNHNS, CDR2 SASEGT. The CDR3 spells CASTEMAGSYEQYF. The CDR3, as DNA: TGTGCCAGCACCGAGATGGCGGGATCCTACGAGCAGTACTTC.

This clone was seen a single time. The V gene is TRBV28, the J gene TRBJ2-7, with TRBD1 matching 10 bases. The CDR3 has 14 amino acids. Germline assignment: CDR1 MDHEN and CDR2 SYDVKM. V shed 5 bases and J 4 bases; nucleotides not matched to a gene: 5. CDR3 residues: CASSPGTGAYEQYF. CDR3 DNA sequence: TGTGCCAGCAGTCCCGGGACAGGGGCTTACGAGCAGTACTTC.

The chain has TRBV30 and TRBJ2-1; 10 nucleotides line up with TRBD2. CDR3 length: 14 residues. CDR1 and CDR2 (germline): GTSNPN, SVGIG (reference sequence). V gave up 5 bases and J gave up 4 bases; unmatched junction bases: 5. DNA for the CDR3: TGTGCCTGGGACCGAGCGGGAGGGTACAATGAGCAGTTCTTC. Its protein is CAWDRAGGYNEQFF.

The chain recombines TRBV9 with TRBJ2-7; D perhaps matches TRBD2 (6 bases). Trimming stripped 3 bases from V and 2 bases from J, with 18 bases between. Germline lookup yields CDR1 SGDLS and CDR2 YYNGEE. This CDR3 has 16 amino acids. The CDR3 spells CASSDPGGPSPYEQYF. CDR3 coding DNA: TGTGCCAGCAGCGACCCCGGGGGACCATCTCCCTACGAGCAGTACTTC.